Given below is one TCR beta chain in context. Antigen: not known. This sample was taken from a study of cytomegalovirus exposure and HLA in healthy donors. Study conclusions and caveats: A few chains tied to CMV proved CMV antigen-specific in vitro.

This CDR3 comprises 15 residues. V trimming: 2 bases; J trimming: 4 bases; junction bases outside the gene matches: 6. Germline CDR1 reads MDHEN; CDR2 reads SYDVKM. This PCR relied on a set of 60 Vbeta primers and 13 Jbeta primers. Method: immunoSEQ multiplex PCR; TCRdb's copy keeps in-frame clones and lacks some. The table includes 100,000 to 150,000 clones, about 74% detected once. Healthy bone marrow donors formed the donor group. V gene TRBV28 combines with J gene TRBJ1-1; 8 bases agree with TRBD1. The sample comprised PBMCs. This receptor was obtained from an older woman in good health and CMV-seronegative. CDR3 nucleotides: TGTGCCAGCAGTTTAGGTGGCAGGGGGCCCACTGAAGCTTTCTTT. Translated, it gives CASSLGGRGPTEAFF.